This is a list of T cell receptor beta chains from one sample in a study of blood T cell repertoires in COVID-19. Repertoires were generated with immunoSEQ multiplex PCR, while TCRdb's copy carries only in-frame clones and drops some. Among about 130,000 clones, about 80% were seen once, and the ten largest hold approximately 2.9%. The sequenced sample consisted of peripheral blood. All receptors derive from an elderly woman with acute or convalescent COVID-19. Both conserved end residues are part of each CDR3. A D gene is named only where the DNA matches it firmly. Rows give clone size only sometimes, using once, few, many, or a class for an expanded clone.

v_gene,d_gene,j_gene,abundance,CDR3aa,CDR3nt
TRBV4-3,-,TRBJ2-7,once,CASSQLTVSYEQYF,TGCGCCAGCAGCCAGCTTACAGTTTCCTACGAGCAGTACTTC
TRBV3-1/TRBV3-2,TRBD1,TRBJ1-2,few,CASSQKGGQGQGGYTF,TGTGCCAGCAGCCAAAAGGGGGGACAGGGGCAAGGAGGCTACACCTTC
TRBV14,TRBD1,TRBJ1-1,-,CASSQARTGPNTEAFF,TGTGCCAGCAGCCAAGCCCGGACAGGCCCTAACACTGAAGCTTTCTTT
TRBV19,-,TRBJ2-6,-,CASRLTRGAGANVLTF,TGTGCCAGTAGGCTAACCCGGGGAGCTGGGGCCAACGTCCTGACTTTC
TRBV4-1,TRBD1,TRBJ2-2,-,CASSQEPGGSANTGELFF,TGCGCCAGCAGCCAAGAGCCAGGGGGCTCCGCGAACACCGGGGAGCTGTTTTTT
TRBV11-1,TRBD1,TRBJ2-7,-,CASARDSYEQYF,TGTGCCAGCGCGAGGGACAGCTACGAGCAGTACTTC
TRBV9,TRBD2,TRBJ2-1,-,CASSVARGAGDYNEQFF,TGTGCCAGCAGCGTCGCGCGGGGGGCGGGGGACTACAATGAGCAGTTCTTC
TRBV7-8,TRBD2,TRBJ2-1,-,CASSLDGGGYYNEQFF,TGTGCCAGCAGCTTAGATGGCGGGGGGTACTACAATGAGCAGTTCTTC
TRBV5-1,-,TRBJ1-1,few,CASSLGGIKNTEAFF,TGCGCCAGCAGCTTGGGAGGGATTAAGAACACTGAAGCTTTCTTT
TRBV4-1,-,TRBJ2-5,-,CASSRSGNRETQYF,TGCGCCAGCAGCCGTTCGGGGAATCGGGAGACCCAGTACTTC
TRBV27,-,TRBJ1-2,-,CASSTGSLGGGYTF,TGTGCCAGCAGTACAGGGTCTCTGGGCGGGGGCTACACCTTC
TRBV5-5,TRBD1,TRBJ2-3,-,CASSKGPGQGTDTQYF,TGTGCCAGCAGCAAGGGACCGGGACAGGGGACAGATACGCAGTATTTT
TRBV29-1,-,TRBJ1-4,-,CSVGGVDEKLFF,TGCAGCGTGGGGGGAGTTGATGAAAAACTGTTTTTT
TRBV6-4,-,TRBJ1-5,-,CASSQSGSQPQHF,TGTGCCAGCAGTCAATCCGGGTCTCAGCCCCAGCATTTT
TRBV7-2,-,TRBJ1-6,few,CASSLGSSYNSPLHF,TGTGCCAGCAGCTTAGGGAGCTCCTATAATTCACCCCTCCACTTT
TRBV6-2/TRBV6-3,-,TRBJ1-2,once,CASSWRASSYGYTF,TGTGCCAGCAGTTGGCGGGCCAGCTCCTATGGCTACACCTTC
TRBV29-1,TRBD1,TRBJ1-1,few,CSVAQGQENTEAFF,TGCAGCGTTGCTCAGGGACAGGAAAACACTGAAGCTTTCTTT
TRBV5-4,-,TRBJ2-7,-,CASSLESSYEQYF,TGTGCCAGCAGCTTGGAGAGCTCCTACGAGCAGTACTTC
TRBV10-3,-,TRBJ1-1,-,CAISETTTEAFF,TGTGCCATCAGTGAGACGACAACCGAAGCTTTCTTT
TRBV27,TRBD1,TRBJ1-5,-,CASSLAGGNSNQPQHF,TGTGCCAGCAGTTTAGCAGGGGGTAATAGCAATCAGCCCCAGCATTTT
TRBV5-1,TRBD1,TRBJ1-1,-,CASSNTGGTEAFF,TGCGCCAGCAGCAACACAGGGGGCACTGAAGCTTTCTTT
TRBV18,-,TRBJ2-5,-,CASSPDRRGETQYF,TGTGCCAGCTCACCAGACAGGCGAGGGGAGACCCAGTACTTC
TRBV7-3,TRBD2,TRBJ2-3,-,CASSPGTSGSTDTQYF,TGTGCCAGCAGCCCCGGGACTAGCGGTAGCACAGATACGCAGTATTTT
TRBV18,-,TRBJ1-1,-,CASSPRTEGFAEAFF,TGTGCCAGCTCACCCCGGACAGAGGGCTTCGCTGAAGCTTTCTTT
TRBV5-1,-,TRBJ1-1,-,CASSLISGVNTEAFF,TGCGCCAGCAGCTTGATTTCCGGAGTTAACACTGAAGCTTTCTTT
TRBV21-1,-,TRBJ2-1,-,CASSTMGLAEAQFF,TGTGCCAGCAGCACAATGGGACTAGCGGAGGCGCAGTTCTTC
TRBV7-6,TRBD1,TRBJ2-6,-,CASSVDRGSGANVLTF,TGTGCCAGCAGCGTTGACAGGGGCTCTGGGGCCAACGTCCTGACTTTC
TRBV6-5,-,TRBJ2-7,-,CASRSQGAPYYEQYF,TGTGCCAGCAGAAGCCAAGGGGCCCCCTACTACGAGCAGTACTTC
TRBV30,-,TRBJ1-2,-,CAWTGNNYGYTF,TGTGCCTGGACAGGGAATAACTATGGCTACACCTTC
TRBV7-3,-,TRBJ2-1,-,CASSLNRENYNEQFF,TGTGCCAGCAGCTTAAACCGGGAGAATTACAATGAGCAGTTCTTC
TRBV3-1/TRBV3-2,-,TRBJ1-4,-,CASSPRGGYEKLFF,TGTGCCAGCAGCCCCCGGGGGGGTTATGAAAAACTGTTTTTT
TRBV4-2,-,TRBJ1-4,-,CASSQVLRRTNEKLFF,TGTGCCAGCAGCCAAGTACTACGGAGAACTAATGAAAAACTGTTTTTT
TRBV5-1,-,TRBJ1-1,-,CASTFGGANTEAFF,TGCGCCAGCACCTTTGGGGGGGCGAACACTGAAGCTTTCTTT
TRBV27,-,TRBJ1-5,-,CASSLYSRNRADQPQHF,TGTGCCAGCAGTTTATACTCCCGAAACAGGGCTGATCAGCCCCAGCATTTT
TRBV27,-,TRBJ1-1,-,CASSLSLGRAVVTEAFF,TGTGCCAGCAGTTTATCCCTCGGCAGGGCTGTAGTGACTGAAGCTTTCTTT
TRBV18,-,TRBJ2-4,-,CASSPQSLIAKNIQYF,TGTGCCAGCTCACCACAGAGCCTGATAGCCAAAAACATTCAGTACTTC
TRBV2,-,TRBJ1-1,-,CASDVGAGEAFF,TGTGCCAGCGACGTGGGGGCGGGTGAAGCTTTCTTT